The 5 T cell receptor beta chains below were found in one sample sequenced in a study of T-cell memory formation after mild COVID-19 (dated by TCRdb to the early 2020s). The library came from 5' RACE. Sequenced using an Illumina NovaSeq 6000. TCRdb redid the processing of the public reads, applying fastp at Q25 and MiXCR, and retained in-frame beta chains. Rows are combined by CDR3 protein, so each entry shows the most common genes and DNA. This sample gives roughly 190,000 distinct CDR3 sequences in total; around 18% of them show up just once. The ten largest clonotypes hold about 2.4% of the sample. The sequencing sample was made of PBMCs or a T cell subset sorted from them (not recorded which). These receptors were taken from an adult woman who had mild COVID-19 (a few samples of this study predate the infection). The sample titles of this study are shuffled in the database, so cell type and time point are left out; the donor was told from shared clones.

The chain uses TRBV20-1 and TRBJ2-1; possibly TRBD2 for D (6 bases). CDR1 is DFQATT and CDR2 is SNEGSKA in the germline V gene (reference sequence). The germline V and J ends were trimmed by 5 bases and 5 bases, with 16 bases remaining between them. This CDR3 comprises 14 residues. The CDR3 sequence is CSADGSSANNEQFF. The CDR3 DNA reads as TGCAGTGCTGACGGATCTAGCGCAAACAATGAGCAGTTCTTC.

V and J are TRBV15 and TRBJ1-5, with unresolved D. V gave up 0 bases and J gave up 9 bases, with 6 bases separating them. Germline V gene sequence: CDR1 LNHNV, CDR2 YYDKDF (reference sequence). The CDR3 length is 12 residues. The CDR3 region is CATSRDEGPQHF. DNA of the CDR3: TGTGCCACCAGCAGAGATGAGGGGCCCCAGCATTTT.

This clonotype came up a few times. This rearrangement joins TRBV9 to TRBJ2-1, with D possibly matching TRBD2 (6 bases). Trimming shortened V by 0 bases and J by 7 bases, and 11 bases separated the two germline ends. The CDR3 is 14 residues long. The germline gives CDR1 SGDLS, CDR2 YYNGEE. The chain's CDR3 is CASSVDVRGNEQFF. CDR3 nucleotide sequence: TGTGCCAGCAGCGTAGATGTTCGGGGGAATGAGCAGTTCTTC. Full variable domain (remainder filled in from reference TRBV9 and TRBJ2-1): DSGVTQTPKHLITATGQRVTLRCSPRSGDLSVYWYQQSLDQGLQFLIQYYNGEERAKGNILERFSAQQFPDLHSELNLSSLELGDSALYFCASSVDVRGNEQFFGPGTRLTVL.

The table lists this clonotype with a few counts. This chain uses TRBV10-3 with TRBJ2-7; 9 nucleotides line up with TRBD1. The CDR3 length is 13 residues. Trimming at V came to 6 bases and at J to 3 bases, leaving 3 bases not matched to a gene. The germline V gene has CDR1 ENHRY and CDR2 SYGVKD. The CDR3 DNA reads TGTGCCATCAGGACGGACAGGGGCTACGAGCAGTACTTC. This codes for CAIRTDRGYEQYF.

This clonotype was seen more than once but under ten times. The chain uses TRBV9 and TRBJ2-4; D remains ambiguous. Germline CDR1 and CDR2: SGDLS and YYNGEE. V was clipped by 0 bases and J by 9 bases, with 16 bases between them. The length of the CDR3 is 15 residues. In DNA, the CDR3 is TGTGCCAGCAGCGTAGGAGGTCGAGAGCCGGGCATTCAGTACTTC. This gives the protein CASSVGGREPGIQYF.